This T cell receptor (beta chain) was captured in a study of identical twins. CDR3 length equals 15 residues. Germline V CDR1 and CDR2: LGHNT, FRNRAP. V gave up 2 bases and J gave up 4 bases, with 14 bases separating them. TCRdb used MiXCR to reprocess the 5' RACE reads, holding one entry per CDR3 protein. The table includes some 760,000 distinct CDR3 sequences, 15% to 20% detected once. A further study also used this sample, focusing on T cells expressing NK-cell markers. Turning to that study: Just one sequenced donor of eight was HCMV-seronegative, while seven were seropositive. Dominant NKG2C+ clonotypes in five or six donors made up roughly 1.0-7.0% of CD8+ T cells. For a handful of donors, these clonotypes were likewise the leading ones in the CD3+CD56-NKG2C+ fraction.

The chain combines TRBV12-5 with TRBJ1-2; maybe TRBD1 (6 bases). The clonotype was recovered from a young woman in good health. The sequenced sample was PBMCs. CDR3 coding DNA: TGTGCTAGTGGTTTGAAGAACAGGGCGCCCTATGGCTACACCTTC. It codes for CASGLKNRAPYGYTF. Full variable domain (rest looked up from reference TRBV12-5 and TRBJ1-2): DARVTQTPRHKVTEMGQEVTMRCQPILGHNTVFWYRQTMMQGLELLAYFRNRAPLDDSGMPKDRFSAEMPDATLATLKIQPSEPRDSAVYFCASGLKNRAPYGYTFGSGTRLTVV.